Detailed here is one T cell receptor (beta chain). Its target is unknown. The sample originates from a study of cytomegalovirus exposure and HLA in healthy donors. Study-wide findings and caveats: Associated with cytomegalovirus, according to the listing, were around 160 TCR beta chains. It has been reported that TCR beta sequences accurately predicted the HLA-A and HLA-B alleles of most subjects. For most TCR beta V segments, an earlier analysis put the productive rate at about 90% or about 30% of the time.

13 Jbeta primers and 60 Vbeta primers were used for the PCR. Repertoires were generated with immunoSEQ multiplex PCR, while TCRdb's copy carries only in-frame clones and drops some. In all, the sample yields 130,000 or so clones. The specimen sequenced was PBMCs. The receptor's source is a woman aged 40 to 55 in good health and CMV-seronegative.

CDR3 coding DNA: TGTGCCATCAGTGAAGGAGGGGCACGTAACTACGAGCAGTACTTC. It yields the protein CAISEGGARNYEQYF. This chain connects TRBV10-3 to TRBJ2-7; D is perhaps TRBD2 (6 bases). The germline V and J ends were trimmed by 3 bases and 3 bases, with 15 bases remaining between them. Germline assignment: CDR1 ENHRY and CDR2 SYGVKD. The CDR3 has 15 amino acids.